This TCR beta chain was observed in a study of tumor-infiltrating lymphocytes in primary liver carcinoma. As for this clonotype: Its ends do not fully match the called genes, so a read error is possible.

Co-extracted RNA and DNA came from roughly 20-30 mg of unsorted bulk tissue. Subjects presented with primary liver carcinoma managed by surgical resection. Samples were taken from five separate regions of every tumor. CDR3 length: 12 residues. CDR1 is SQVTM, CDR2 ANQGSEA, per germline. Total RNA (around 0.45 ug) served as template for TCR beta cDNA synthesis primed by a constant-region primer. Libraries for TCR beta were built through three nested multiplex PCR rounds, which together made up a slightly modified ARM-PCR procedure. Each of the first two PCR rounds ran roughly 9 cycles with TRBV1-TRBV30 forward and C-beta reverse primers. TCRdb reanalysed the multiplex PCR reads using MiXCR and keeps one entry per CDR3 protein. The sample lists 50,000 to 60,000 distinct CDR3 sequences; about 80% were seen once.

The chain carries TRBV29-1 and TRBJ2-7; D may be TRBD2 (5 bases). The sequence came from a man in his forties with primary liver carcinoma and hepatitis B virus infection. The sequenced material came from liver tumor tissue from sampling region 5. As to subset: tumor region T5, tumor centre. The CDR3 spells CIAGWANHEQNF. The CDR3 nucleotides read TGCATCGCGGGTTGGGCTAATCACGAGCAGAACTTC.